The clone carrying this T cell receptor (beta chain) was seen only once. The data belong to a study of cytomegalovirus exposure and HLA in healthy donors. Assay: immunoSEQ multiplex PCR; the TCRdb copy retains only in-frame clones and omits some. The repertoire holds under 150,000 clones, around 90% seen once, with 8.7% in the top ten. After removal of 0 bases from V and 6 bases from J, the junction contained 10 bases not matched to a gene. Germline assignment: CDR1 LNHNV and CDR2 YYDKDF (reference sequence). The CDR3 loop spans 17 amino acids. Sequenced input: PBMCs. The chain recombines TRBV15 with TRBJ2-7; 11 bases agree with TRBD2. The source of this sequence is a man between 18 and 29 years old in good health and CMV-seropositive. The CDR3 region has the DNA TGTGCCACCAGCAGAGATTTGACTAGCGGGATATTTATCGAGCAGTACTTC. This gives the protein CATSRDLTSGIFIEQYF.